One and the same sample provided the 26 T cell receptor beta chains below, sequenced in a study of blood T cells in healthy people across ages. Together with a sample-barcoded 5' primer, a J-beta primer mix was included in a second PCR lasting roughly 6 to 12 cycles. TCRdb ran MiXCR on the 5' RACE reads and lists one entry per CDR3 protein. The sample carries over 700,000 distinct CDR3 sequences, approximately 53% recorded once. The sequenced sample was blood. All receptors come from a man older than 75 in good health.

CDR3 bases: TGTGCCAGCAGGTCGACTAGCGGGATCAGCTCCTACAATGAGCAGTTCTTC. Its translation is CASRSTSGISSYNEQFF. The chain links TRBV6-6 to TRBJ2-1; 11 nucleotides line up with TRBD2. The V and J ends lost 6 bases and 0 bases, in that order; junction bases with no gene match: 7. The germline V gene has CDR1 MNHNY and CDR2 SVGAGI (reference sequence). CDR3 length: 17 amino acids.

The gene calls are TRBV29-1 and TRBJ2-1, with a tentative D call TRBD2 (6 bases). The ends were cut back, 6 bases at V and 6 bases at J, with 15 bases in the middle. The CDR3 contains 13 residues. Germline V gene data show CDR1 as SQVTM and CDR2 as ANQGSEA. In DNA form, the CDR3 reads TGCAGCGTCAGGATCGTGGGGGGCAATGAGCAGTTCTTC. This codes for CSVRIVGGNEQFF.

This clonotype was seen a few times. A read error may be the cause here, since a much bigger clone is one base away. The V gene is TRBV29-1, the J gene TRBJ2-1, with 7 bases lining up with TRBD1. V dropped 7 bases and J dropped 10; count of bases not matched to a gene: 10. This CDR3 has 12 residues. The germline V gene has CDR1 SQVTM and CDR2 ANQGSEA. The CDR3 coding sequence is TGCAGCGCTCGGGACAGCTCCTACGAGCAGTTCTTC. As protein: CSARDSSYEQFF.

In regard to this clonotype: This CDR3 fails to terminate in the conserved phenylalanine or tryptophan, so it likely reflects a read error. No DNA is shown, since the ends of the CDR3 on it are uncertain; the CDR3 is the one TCRdb lists. The rearrangement uses TRBV7-9 and TRBJ2-1; TRBD1, as called in the table, went unchecked against the DNA. From its first to its last residue, the CDR3 has 15 amino acids. Germline V gene lookup returns CDR1 SEHNR and CDR2 FQNEAQ (reference sequence). The chain's CDR3 is CASFKGTTGPNEQFI.

V usage is TRBV7-2 and J usage is TRBJ2-7; 10 bases map to TRBD2. The trim removed 2 bases at V and 6 bases at J, leaving 4 bases unmatched. Per the germline V gene, CDR1 is SGHTA and CDR2 is FQGNSA. CDR3 length: 14 amino acids. The chain's CDR3 is CASSLLAGVSEQYF. CDR3 nucleotides: TGTGCCAGCAGCTTACTAGCGGGAGTTTCCGAGCAGTACTTC.

This clonotype came up a few times. V usage is TRBV25-1 and J usage is TRBJ2-7; D assignment may be TRBD1 or TRBD2 (6 bases each). The CDR3 extends over 15 amino acids. Germline-derived CDR1 and CDR2 are MGHDK and SYGVNS. Trimming took 4 bases from V and 7 from J, leaving 20 bases between them. Here the CDR3 DNA reads TGTGCCAGCAGTGTCCGACTGGGGGGCCTGGGGGAGCAGTACTTC. Translated: CASSVRLGGLGEQYF.

This sequence joins TRBV20-1 and TRBJ2-7; a weak D match, TRBD2 (6 bases). The CDR3 loop spans 15 amino acids. CDR1 and CDR2 (germline): DFQATT, SNEGSKA (reference sequence). V lost 4 bases to trimming and J lost 3 bases, with 19 bases between them. CDR3 bases: TGCAGTGCTAAAGCCGGGACTCGTGCATACTACGAGCAGTACTTC. Amino acid sequence: CSAKAGTRAYYEQYF.

The rearrangement joins TRBV10-3 to TRBJ1-2; D might be TRBD1 (6 bases). Germline V lookup: CDR1 ENHRY, CDR2 SYGVKD. The CDR3 sequence is 13 residues long. V was shortened by 10 bases and J by 0 bases, with 12 bases between the two germline ends. Here the CDR3 DNA reads TGTGCCAGAAGCCGACAGGCTAACTATGGCTACACCTTC. Translation: CARSRQANYGYTF.

In this sample, this clonotype turned up once. The junction and the germline gene differ at one end; a read error may be behind it. The CDR3 DNA is TGCGCCAGCAGCTCGGCGGGAGTAGGTGGATACGCGTATTTT. Translated: CASSSAGVGGYAYF. The chain employs TRBV5-1 and TRBJ1-1; D remains unclear. Germline CDR1 SGHRS, CDR2 YFSETQ. The CDR3 is 14 amino acids.

The V and J genes are TRBV5-1 and TRBJ1-1, with D possibly matching TRBD1 (5 bases). V lost 4 bases and J 1 base, leaving 11 bases between the germline ends. The germline gives CDR1 SGHRS, CDR2 YFSETQ. The CDR3 has 14 amino acids. CDR3 bases: TGCGCCAGCAGCCCAATGGGGGGGAACACTGAAGCTTTCTTT. It translates to CASSPMGGNTEAFF.

This clonotype has only a few counts. The chain has TRBV20-1 and TRBJ2-7; 7 bases are shared with TRBD2. CDR3 length equals 12 residues. Germline V gene data show CDR1 as DFQATT and CDR2 as SNEGSKA (reference sequence). Trimming removed 5 bases from V and 3 bases from J; junction bases left unmatched: 4. The CDR3 protein is CSASGTNYEQYF. The CDR3 DNA reads TGCAGTGCTTCCGGGACTAACTACGAGCAGTACTTC.

The chain links TRBV27 to TRBJ2-3, with D possibly being TRBD1 or TRBD2 (5 bases each). Germline V lookup: CDR1 MNHEY, CDR2 SMNVEV (reference sequence). Between the trimmed V and J ends, which lost 8 bases and 8 bases, there was a span of 14 bases. CDR3 length: 12 residues. The DNA for the CDR3 is TGTGCCAGCGGGGAGTCAAGGGGTACGCAGTATTTT. It encodes CASGESRGTQYF.

The chain's CDR3 is CASSLAGAQEETQYF. The DNA of the CDR3 is TGTGCCAGCAGCTTGGCAGGGGCGCAGGAAGAGACCCAGTACTTC. V gene TRBV5-4 combines with J gene TRBJ2-5; the D gene is possibly TRBD1 (6 bases). V gave up 0 bases and J gave up 3 bases, with 12 bases separating them. Per the germline V gene, CDR1 is SGHNT and CDR2 is YYREEE (reference sequence). This CDR3 has 15 residues.

This chain connects TRBV7-9 to TRBJ1-4; 12 positions match TRBD1. V lost 5 bases and J lost 4; bases outside the gene matches: 8. The germline V gene encodes CDR1 SEHNR and CDR2 FQNEAQ (reference sequence). CDR3 length: 17 amino acids. The CDR3: CASSEPGQGAVNEKLFF. The CDR3 nucleotides are TGTGCCAGCAGCGAGCCGGGACAGGGGGCGGTTAATGAAAAACTGTTTTTT.

The chain employs TRBV20-1 and TRBJ2-3; 13 nucleotides line up with TRBD2. CDR1 is DFQATT, CDR2 SNEGSKA, per germline (reference sequence). The CDR3 consists of 16 residues. V was pared by 1 base and J by 4 bases, with 5 bases of the junction left unmatched. The CDR3 region is CSARGLAGGRADTQYF. The CDR3 DNA follows: TGCAGTGCTAGAGGACTAGCGGGAGGACGGGCAGATACGCAGTATTTT.

The V and J genes are TRBV5-1 and TRBJ2-4, with D possibly being TRBD1 (5 bases). Judging by the DNA end, TRBJ2-7 fits better; the J call may be wrong. Per germline, CDR1 SGHRS and CDR2 YFSETQ. The length of the CDR3 is 15 residues. The DNA for the CDR3 is TGCGCCAGCAGCTTGGCACCACAGGTTGCCTACGAGCAGTACTTC. This translates into CASSLAPQVAYEQYF.

This clonotype was picked up a small number of times. The chain carries TRBV7-9 and TRBJ1-2, with a tentative D call TRBD1 (6 bases). CDR3 length: 14 residues. The germline CDR1 and CDR2 sequences are SEHNR and FQNEAQ (reference sequence). Between the trimmed V and J ends, which lost 5 bases and 5 bases, there was a span of 15 bases. CDR3 coding DNA: TGTGCCAGCAGCCCCCGGACAGAATCTTATGGCTACACCTTC. It encodes CASSPRTESYGYTF.

The chain joins TRBV10-3 to TRBJ2-1, with D perhaps matching TRBD2 (6 bases). V lost 7 bases and J 1 base, leaving 20 bases between the germline ends. Germline CDR1 is ENHRY and CDR2 is SYGVKD. The CDR3 sequence is 17 residues long. As DNA, the CDR3 is TGTGCCATCACCCCGGGGTTTAGCGGAGGGTCCTACAATGAGCAGTTCTTC. Its translation: CAITPGFSGGSYNEQFF.

The rearrangement uses TRBV20-1 and TRBJ2-7; tentatively, D is TRBD2 (6 bases). The CDR3 extends over 12 amino acids. With 6 bases removed from V and 0 bases from J, the gap between germline ends came to 9 bases. The V gene's germline CDR1 is DFQATT and CDR2 SNEGSKA (reference sequence). This chain's CDR3 is CSARRDSYEQYF. In DNA, the CDR3 is TGCAGTGCCAGGAGGGACTCCTACGAGCAGTACTTC.

This clonotype occurred a few times. V gene TRBV29-1 combines with J gene TRBJ2-7; D unresolved. The germline V gene encodes CDR1 SQVTM and CDR2 ANQGSEA. Trimming removed 5 bases at V and 1 base at J, with 12 bases between. The CDR3 has 13 amino acids. For the CDR3, the DNA is TGCAGCGTTCGGACGAGTGATTCCTACGAGCAGTACTTC. Its translation: CSVRTSDSYEQYF.

This chain uses TRBV4-2 with TRBJ2-1; the D gene is possibly TRBD2 (6 bases). The V and J ends lost 1 base and 8 bases respectively, with 15 bases between them. CDR1 LGHNA and CDR2 YNFKEQ come from the germline V gene. CDR3 size: 15 residues. The CDR3 spells CASSQVGTSGDEQFF. CDR3 coding DNA: TGTGCCAGCAGCCAAGTGGGTACGTCGGGGGATGAGCAGTTCTTC.

The chain has TRBV28 and TRBJ2-1; maybe TRBD1 (5 bases). Near its end, the DNA agrees better with TRBJ2-7, so the J call may be wrong. Germline-derived CDR1 and CDR2 are MDHEN and SYDVKM. This CDR3 has 13 amino acids. The CDR3 loop is CASSSGHYNEQYF. The CDR3 coding sequence is TGTGCCAGCAGTTCCGGACACTACAATGAGCAGTACTTC.

V usage is TRBV29-1 and J usage is TRBJ2-7, with TRBD1 identical over 7 bases. V shed 3 bases, J shed 2 bases, and the junction held 10 bases outside the gene matches. CDR1 and CDR2 (germline): SQVTM, ANQGSEA. The CDR3 is 15 amino acids. The CDR3 coding sequence is TGCAGCGTTGAGGGCCTCGACAGGGATCCCTACGAGCAGTACTTC. Translation: CSVEGLDRDPYEQYF.

The V gene is TRBV12-3 or TRBV12-4, the J gene TRBJ1-5; D is ambiguous. This CDR3 is 13 amino acids long. The V gene lost 8 bases and the J gene lost 6 bases, with 14 bases spanning the gap. CDR3 bases: TGTGCCAGCGCCGGGAGGGCGAGTCAGCCCCAGCATTTT. Translating it yields CASAGRASQPQHF.

V is TRBV2 and J is TRBJ2-3, with TRBD2 identical over 10 bases. J was trimmed by 1 base and V by 7 bases; bases with no gene match: 5. This CDR3 has 15 amino acids. CDR1 and CDR2 from the germline V gene are SNHLY and FYNNEI. The CDR3 DNA sequence: TGTGCCAGCAAAGCGGGAGGGCAGGGCACAGATACGCAGTATTTT. It specifies CASKAGGQGTDTQYF.

In its sample, this clonotype was seen a few times. The chain is built from TRBV24-1 and TRBJ2-5, with D unresolved. Per germline, CDR1 KGHDR and CDR2 SFDVKD. The germline V and J ends were trimmed by 4 bases and 5 bases, with 13 bases remaining between them. The CDR3 totals 14 residues. DNA for the CDR3: TGTGCCACCAGTGACCGTCGGGTCTCCGAGACCCAGTACTTC. This sequence encodes CATSDRRVSETQYF.